This TCR beta chain was retrieved from a study of monozygotic twins with cystic fibrosis. The assay was immunoSEQ multiplex PCR, and TCRdb's table has in-frame clones only and misses some. The sample lists tens of thousands of clones; about 97% were seen once. Trimming left V 3 bases short and J 7 bases short, with 16 bases between. Germline loops: CDR1 SGHNT, CDR2 YENEEA. The CDR3 contains 15 residues. Study-level results: Median Simpson clonality of 0.0095 suggested naive T cells predominated. Nucleotide-identical clonotype sharing was significantly higher within monozygotic CF twin pairs than between unrelated CF individuals.

Turning to this clone: Its target is unknown.

The genes are TRBV11-3 and TRBJ2-1, with a possible D match to TRBD1 (6 bases). This clonotype originated in a girl between 5 and 17 years old with cystic fibrosis. The sequencing input was blood. The CDR3 reads CASSFPDAGENEQFF. CDR3 coding DNA: TGTGCCAGCAGCTTCCCTGACGCAGGGGAGAATGAGCAGTTCTTC.